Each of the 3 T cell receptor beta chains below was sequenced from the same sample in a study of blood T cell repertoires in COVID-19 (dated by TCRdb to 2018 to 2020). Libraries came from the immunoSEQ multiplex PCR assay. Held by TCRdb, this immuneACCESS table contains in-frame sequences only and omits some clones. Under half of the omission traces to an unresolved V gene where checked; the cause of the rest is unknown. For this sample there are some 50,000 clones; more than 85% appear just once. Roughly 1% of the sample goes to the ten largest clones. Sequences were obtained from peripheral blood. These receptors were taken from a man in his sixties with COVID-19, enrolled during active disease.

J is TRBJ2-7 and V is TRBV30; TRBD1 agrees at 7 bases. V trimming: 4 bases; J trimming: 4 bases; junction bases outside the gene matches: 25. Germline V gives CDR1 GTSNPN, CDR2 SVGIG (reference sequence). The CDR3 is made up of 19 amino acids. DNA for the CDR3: TGTGCCTGGAACTCCTTGGGCTACAGGGGCGCCGTCAAAGAATACGAGCAGTACTTC. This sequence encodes CAWNSLGYRGAVKEYEQYF.

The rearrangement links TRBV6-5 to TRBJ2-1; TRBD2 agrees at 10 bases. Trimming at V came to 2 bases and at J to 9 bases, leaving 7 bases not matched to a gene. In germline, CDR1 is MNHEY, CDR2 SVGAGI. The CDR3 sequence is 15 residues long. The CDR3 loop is CASSYRLAGVGEQFF. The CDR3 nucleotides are TGTGCCAGCAGTTACCGTCTAGCGGGAGTCGGTGAGCAGTTCTTC.

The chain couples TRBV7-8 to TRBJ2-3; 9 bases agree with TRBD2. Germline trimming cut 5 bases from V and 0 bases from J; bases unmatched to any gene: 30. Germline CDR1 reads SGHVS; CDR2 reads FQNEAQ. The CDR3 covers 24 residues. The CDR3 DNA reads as TGTGCCAGCAGCCCCGGCTCAAGGGGACGGGGAGCGATCGGACTAGCGACTAGCACAGATACGCAGTATTTT. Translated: CASSPGSRGRGAIGLATSTDTQYF.